The source of this TCR beta chain is a study of T cell responses to AZD1222 COVID-19 vaccine. Samples with a second dose at about 4 or about 12 weeks were pooled together. The table came from immunoSEQ multiplex PCR; TCRdb's copy has only in-frame clones and leaves some out. The repertoire consists of 150,000 to 250,000 clones, with approximately 90% occurring once and the leading ten covering 3.4%. Comments on this clone: Its antigen is undetermined.

CDR3 length: 14 residues. V dropped 0 bases and J dropped 6; count of bases not matched to a gene: 4. From germline, CDR1 is SGHKS and CDR2 YYEKEE (reference sequence). The study's findings and limits: Regions left unmutated in variants are reportedly the target of nearly half of spike-specific TCRs. Two AZD1222 administrations were followed by greater Spike-specific TCR breadth and depth. The donor cohort was predominantly white British with a female majority, and clonal diversity may have been underestimated.

The V and J genes are TRBV5-5 and TRBJ1-1; the match to TRBD1 covers 8 bases. Specimen: peripheral blood, collected 28 days after the second AZD1222 dose. The receptor's source is an adult who received the AZD1222 COVID-19 vaccine. This CDR3 reads CASSLEQGVPEAFF. The CDR3 DNA follows: TGTGCCAGCAGCTTGGAACAGGGGGTCCCTGAAGCTTTCTTT. The whole variable domain, remainder taken from reference TRBV5-5 and TRBJ1-1, is DAGVTQSPTHLIKTRGQQVTLRCSPISGHKSVSWYQQVLGQGPQFIFQYYEKEERGRGNFPDRFSARQFPNYSSELNVNALLLGDSALYLCASSLEQGVPEAFFGQGTRLTVV.